The next 4 T cell receptor beta chains were all read from a single sample in a study of shared clonotypes between healthy human individuals. Only in-frame clones appear in the TCRdb table, and some are missing; sequencing was by immunoSEQ multiplex PCR. The profile shows millions of clones, around 96% of them singletons. Naive CD8 populations comprised CD45RO-negative cells positively selected for CCR7, excluding terminally differentiated effector memory CD45RA+ cells. The specimen was naive CD8+ T cells sorted from blood. The receptors here all came from a man aged 18-30 years in good health.

As concerns this clone: The sample contains more than one DNA sequence encoding this CDR3. The CDR3 loop is CASSLAGLSYEQYF. The DNA of the CDR3 is TGCGCCAGCAGCCTAGCGGGACTCTCCTACGAGCAGTACTTC. V is TRBV5-1 and J is TRBJ2-7; 9 nucleotides align to TRBD2. The CDR3 is 14 residues long. CDR1 and CDR2 (germline): SGHRS, YFSETQ. Losses at the gene ends were 4 bases for V and 0 bases for J; bases not matched to a gene: 2. The complete variable domain, with remaining parts taken from reference TRBV5-1 and TRBJ2-7, reads KAGVTQTPRYLIKTRGQQVTLSCSPISGHRSVSWYQQTPGQGLQFLFEYFSETQRNKGNFPGRFSGRQFSNSRSEMNVSTLELGDSALYLCASSLAGLSYEQYFGPGTRLTVT.

This clone occurred once. This chain uses TRBV4-2 with TRBJ2-7; no reliable D call. This CDR3 has 13 residues. With 1 base removed from V and 2 bases from J, the gap between germline ends came to 6 bases. Germline V gene data show CDR1 as LGHNA and CDR2 as YNFKEQ. The CDR3 loop is CASSQVLTYEQYF. CDR3 DNA: TGTGCCAGCAGCCAAGTTCTCACCTACGAGCAGTACTTC.

About this clone itself: Different DNA sequences within this sample yield the same CDR3. The gene calls are TRBV27 and TRBJ2-2; D might be TRBD1 (5 bases). The V and J ends lost 2 bases and 4 bases respectively, with 11 bases between them. Looked up from germline, CDR1 is MNHEY and CDR2 is SMNVEV (reference sequence). The CDR3 has 15 residues. DNA for the CDR3: TGTGCCAGCAGTTTAGGGCAGGGCAGCACCGGGGAGCTGTTTTTT. Translated, it gives CASSLGQGSTGELFF.

In nucleotides, the CDR3 is TGTGCCAGCAGTTCAATAAGCAATCAGCCCCAGCATTTT. It codes for CASSSISNQPQHF. This chain uses TRBV6-1 with TRBJ1-5; D unclear. Looked up from germline, CDR1 is MNHNS and CDR2 is SASEGT. The CDR3 runs to 13 residues. Trimming left V 5 bases short and J 1 base short, with 6 bases between.